These T cell receptor beta chains were read from a single sample in a study of cytomegalovirus exposure and HLA in healthy donors. The method was immunoSEQ multiplex PCR; TCRdb's version includes in-frame clones alone and lacks a portion of them. Of some 130,000 clones listed, about 80% are singletons. Sample: PBMCs. The source is a man younger than 40 in good health. Each CDR3 is given with its conserved first and last residue. A D gene is named only where the DNA matches it firmly. The listing skips clone size in some rows; elsewhere it reads once, few, many or a size class.

j_call | d_call | clone_size | v_call | cdr3_aa | cdr3_nt
TRBJ2-7 | TRBD2 | . | TRBV6-5 | CASSVGLAGLSEQYF | TGTGCCAGCAGCGTCGGACTAGCGGGACTATCCGAGCAGTACTTC
TRBJ1-6 | TRBD1 | . | TRBV29-1 | CSVSTQGGNSPLHF | TGCAGCGTTTCTACACAGGGGGGTAATTCACCCCTCCACTTT
TRBJ1-1 | . | . | TRBV19 | CASSIRGDTEAFF | TGTGCCAGTAGTATCCGGGGGGACACTGAAGCTTTCTTT
TRBJ2-7 | TRBD2 | few | TRBV25-1 | CASSVAGGYEQYF | TGTGCCAGCAGTGTAGCGGGAGGCTACGAGCAGTACTTC
TRBJ2-7 | . | once | TRBV27 | CASALTGVGYEQYF | TGTGCCAGCGCGCTGACAGGCGTGGGGTACGAGCAGTACTTC
TRBJ1-1 | . | . | TRBV5-1 | CASSQGQNTEAFF | TGCGCCAGCAGCCAGGGACAGAACACTGAAGCTTTCTTT
TRBJ2-5 | TRBD2 | . | TRBV5-5 | CASSLAFGLAGDRETQYF | TGTGCCAGCAGCTTGGCCTTCGGACTGGCGGGAGATCGAGAGACCCAGTACTTC
TRBJ2-7 | . | . | TRBV11-2 | CAGQGLNEQYF | TGTGCCGGGCAGGGCCTGAACGAGCAGTACTTC
TRBJ2-7 | TRBD2 | . | TRBV10-2 | CASSEWLAAYEQYF | TGCGCCAGCAGTGAGTGGCTAGCGGCCTACGAGCAGTACTTC
TRBJ2-3 | TRBD2 | once | TRBV27 | CASSSRTSGRDTQYF | TGTGCCAGCAGTTCCCGGACTAGCGGGAGAGATACGCAGTATTTT
TRBJ2-1 | TRBD2 | . | TRBV7-8 | CASSGDLAGGPNEQFF | TGTGCCAGCAGCGGGGATCTAGCGGGAGGCCCCAATGAGCAGTTCTTC
TRBJ2-3 | TRBD2 | . | TRBV6-5 | CASKRGSSTDTQYF | TGTGCCTCTAAGCGGGGGTCTAGCACAGATACGCAGTATTTT
TRBJ1-1 | . | . | TRBV7-2 | CASSHLGQTGFSAFF | TGTGCCAGCAGCCACTTAGGGCAAACAGGGTTTAGTGCTTTCTTT
TRBJ1-2 | . | . | TRBV4-2 | CASSQEGQTYGYTF | TGTGCCAGCAGCCAAGAAGGACAAACCTATGGCTACACCTTC
TRBJ1-3 | . | . | TRBV7-8 | CASSLARAATSGNTIYF | TGTGCCAGCAGCTTAGCGAGGGCAGCAACCTCTGGAAACACCATATATTTT
TRBJ2-5 | . | . | TRBV15 | CATSRDAGGETQYF | TGTGCCACCAGCAGAGATGCTGGGGGGGAGACCCAGTACTTC
TRBJ1-4 | . | . | TRBV28 | CASSSQGFATNEKLFF | TGTGCCAGCAGTTCCCAGGGATTTGCAACTAATGAAAAACTGTTTTTT
TRBJ2-2 | . | . | TRBV4-3 | CASSKGLANTGELFF | TGCGCCAGCAGCAAGGGGCTCGCGAACACCGGGGAGCTGTTTTTT
TRBJ1-5 | . | once | TRBV28 | CASSLEGTSNQPQHF | TGTGCCAGCAGTTTGGAGGGGACTAGCAATCAGCCCCAGCATTTT
TRBJ1-3 | TRBD1 | few | TRBV7-6 | CASSLGQSISGNTIYF | TGTGCCAGCAGCTTGGGACAGTCCATCTCTGGAAACACCATATATTTT
TRBJ2-1 | . | . | TRBV5-4 | CASSLDSPNYNEQFF | TGTGCCAGCAGCTTGGACAGTCCAAACTACAATGAGCAGTTCTTC
TRBJ1-2 | . | once | TRBV10-3 | CAISGRTNYGYTF | TGTGCCATCAGTGGCAGGACTAACTATGGCTACACCTTC
TRBJ2-6 | . | . | TRBV7-8 | CASSPLRGLTSGANVLTF | TGTGCCAGCAGCCCCCTAAGAGGGTTAACCTCTGGGGCCAACGTCCTGACTTTC
TRBJ1-2 | TRBD1 | . | TRBV27 | CASSSGQGARGYTF | TGTGCCAGCAGCAGTGGACAGGGGGCGCGGGGCTACACCTTC
TRBJ1-1 | . | . | TRBV7-2 | CASRLRGGAMNTEAFF | TGTGCCAGCAGATTAAGAGGGGGGGCTATGAACACTGAAGCTTTCTTT
TRBJ1-5 | TRBD1 | . | TRBV10-3 | CAIRGDRGSNQPQHF | TGTGCCATCAGGGGGGACAGGGGGAGCAATCAGCCCCAGCATTTT